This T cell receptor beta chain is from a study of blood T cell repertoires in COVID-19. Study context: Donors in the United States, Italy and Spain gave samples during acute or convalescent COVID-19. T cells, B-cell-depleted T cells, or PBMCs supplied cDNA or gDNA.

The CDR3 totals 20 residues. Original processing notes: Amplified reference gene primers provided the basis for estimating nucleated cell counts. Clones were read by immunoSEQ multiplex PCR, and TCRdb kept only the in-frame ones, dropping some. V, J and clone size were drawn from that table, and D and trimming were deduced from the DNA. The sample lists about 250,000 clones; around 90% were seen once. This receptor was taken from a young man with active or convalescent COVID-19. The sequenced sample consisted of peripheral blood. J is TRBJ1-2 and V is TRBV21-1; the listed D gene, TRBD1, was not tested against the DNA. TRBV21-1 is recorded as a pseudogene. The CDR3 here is CASSSVQGRDREVWKDGYTF. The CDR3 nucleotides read TGTGCCAGCAGCAGCGTTCAGGGTCGGGACAGGGAAGTGTGGAAGGATGGCTACACCTTC.